One sample yielded the 21 T cell receptor beta chains listed below, sequenced in a study of cytomegalovirus exposure and HLA in healthy donors. PCR used 60 Vbeta primers and 13 Jbeta primers. Measured with immunoSEQ multiplex PCR; TCRdb has only the in-frame clones, and not every one. The repertoire has approximately 100,000 clones, approximately 79% of them found once; the top ten carry approximately 3%. The sequenced material came from PBMCs. The receptors stem from a woman aged 40 to 55 in good health and CMV-seronegative.

The rearrangement links TRBV5-1 to TRBJ2-3; TRBD2 agrees at 10 bases. Per germline, CDR1 SGHRS and CDR2 YFSETQ. V lost 5 bases and J lost 6; bases outside the gene matches: 12. This CDR3 has 16 amino acids. The CDR3 sequence: CASRGPLAGVGDTQYF. CDR3 nucleotides: TGCGCCAGCAGGGGTCCTCTAGCGGGAGTAGGGGATACGCAGTATTTT.

This chain connects TRBV7-2 to TRBJ2-3, with TRBD2 as a possible D gene (5 bases). Trimming removed 1 base at V and 4 bases at J, with 12 bases between. The CDR3 runs 15 residues. Germline CDR1 reads SGHTA; CDR2 reads FQGNSA. The CDR3 protein is CASSLGPGLADTQYF. CDR3 coding DNA: TGTGCCAGCAGCTTAGGTCCGGGGTTGGCAGATACGCAGTATTTT.

The chain links TRBV27 to TRBJ2-5; 9 bases are a match to TRBD1. Germline V lookup: CDR1 MNHEY, CDR2 SMNVEV (reference sequence). The CDR3 has 14 residues. V gave up 4 bases and J gave up 1 base; unmatched junction bases: 1. This CDR3 reads CASSSTGGQETQYF. The CDR3 DNA is TGTGCCAGCAGTTCGACAGGGGGCCAAGAGACCCAGTACTTC.

This chain links TRBV7-2 with TRBJ2-1; a possible D gene is TRBD1 (6 bases). V was cut by 3 bases and J by 0 bases, with 12 bases left in between. CDR1 and CDR2 from the germline V gene are SGHTA and FQGNSA. The CDR3 has 16 amino acids. CDR3 sequence: CASSLQGQSSYNEQFF. The CDR3 DNA is TGTGCCAGCAGCTTGCAGGGGCAGAGCTCCTACAATGAGCAGTTCTTC. The complete variable domain, with remaining parts taken from reference TRBV7-2 and TRBJ2-1, reads GAGVSQSPSNKVTEKGKDVELRCDPISGHTALYWYRQSLGQGLEFLIYFQGNSAPDKSGLPSDRFSAERTGGSVSTLTIQRTQQEDSAVYLCASSLQGQSSYNEQFFGPGTRLTVL.

This sequence joins TRBV30 and TRBJ1-1; the D gene is possibly TRBD1 (5 bases). V was cut by 4 bases and J by 5 bases, with 11 bases left in between. From germline, CDR1 is GTSNPN and CDR2 SVGIG (reference sequence). The CDR3 spans 12 residues. The CDR3, as DNA: TGTGCCTGGACCAGGGAAGGGACTGAAGCTTTCTTT. Its translation: CAWTREGTEAFF.

The chain couples TRBV10-1 to TRBJ1-3; D not resolved. The V end was cut by 7 bases, the J end by 0 bases, with 22 bases between. Germline V gene sequence: CDR1 WNHNN, CDR2 SYGVQD (reference sequence). The CDR3 is made up of 18 amino acids. The DNA for the CDR3 is TGCGCCAGCACCCTGCGAACTAAATCAGTGAGCTCTGGAAACACCATATATTTT. Encoded protein: CASTLRTKSVSSGNTIYF.

The gene calls are TRBV29-1 and TRBJ2-1; 9 bases agree with TRBD2. The length of the CDR3 is 13 residues. V trimming: 7 bases; J trimming: 3 bases; junction bases outside the gene matches: 4. Germline CDR1 reads SQVTM; CDR2 reads ANQGSEA. The CDR3 DNA is TGCAGCGCTGGAGCGGGAGGCTACAATGAGCAGTTCTTC. This encodes CSAGAGGYNEQFF.

The V call is TRBV4-3, the J call TRBJ2-2; perhaps TRBD2 as D (5 bases). The CDR3 runs to 18 residues. Germline lookup yields CDR1 LGHNA and CDR2 YSLEER. Deletions cut 2 bases from V and 2 bases from J, with 18 bases between. The CDR3 spells CASSQRTGGGPNTGELFF. The DNA of the CDR3 is TGCGCCAGCAGCCAAAGAACCGGCGGAGGCCCCAACACCGGGGAGCTGTTTTTT.

The rearrangement joins TRBV10-2 to TRBJ1-2; D gene ambiguous. This CDR3 is 14 amino acids long. V was cut by 4 bases and J by 0 bases, with 9 bases left in between. The germline V gene encodes CDR1 WSHSY and CDR2 SAAADI. CDR3 nucleotide sequence: TGCGCCAGCAGTGGAGAACAGACTAACTATGGCTACACCTTC. Protein sequence: CASSGEQTNYGYTF.

The J gene is TRBJ2-1, the V gene TRBV27, with 8 bases aligning to TRBD2. V was pared by 4 bases and J by 0 bases, with 2 bases of the junction left unmatched. The CDR3 contains 15 residues. Germline V gives CDR1 MNHEY, CDR2 SMNVEV (reference sequence). The CDR3 loop reads CASSYGGDSYNEQFF. As DNA, the CDR3 is TGTGCCAGCAGTTACGGGGGGGACTCCTACAATGAGCAGTTCTTC.

CDR3 loop: CASSSNRDANTGELFF. DNA for the CDR3: TGTGCCAGCTCATCGAACAGGGACGCGAACACCGGGGAGCTGTTTTTT. The chain combines TRBV18 with TRBJ2-2; maybe TRBD1 (6 bases). V was clipped by 5 bases and J by 0 bases, with 13 bases between them. Germline V lookup: CDR1 KGHSH, CDR2 LQKENI. The CDR3 extends over 16 amino acids. The entire variable domain, with the rest obtained from reference TRBV18 and TRBJ2-2, is as follows: NAGVMQNPRHLVRRRGQEARLRCSPMKGHSHVYWYRQLPEEGLKFMVYLQKENIIDESGMPKERFSAEFPKEGPSILRIQQVVRGDSAAYFCASSSNRDANTGELFFGEGSRLTVL.

The chain links TRBV10-3 to TRBJ1-2; possible D gene TRBD1, 6 bases. This CDR3 has 13 amino acids. V lost 8 bases to trimming and J lost 5 bases, with 15 bases between them. The germline V gene has CDR1 ENHRY and CDR2 SYGVKD. CDR3 sequence reads: CAIGAGQTYGYTF. The CDR3 DNA sequence: TGTGCCATCGGGGCCGGACAGACGTATGGCTACACCTTC.

CDR3 residues: CASSLVGLRSTDTQYF. DNA of the CDR3: TGTGCCAGCAGCTTAGTCGGGTTGCGTAGCACAGATACGCAGTATTTT. The chain joins TRBV7-2 to TRBJ2-3; D call uncertain. The length of the CDR3 is 16 residues. V gave up 1 base and J gave up 0 bases, with 11 bases separating them. Germline V CDR1 and CDR2: SGHTA, FQGNSA.

The chain couples TRBV19 to TRBJ2-7; 8 bases fit TRBD2. CDR1 is LNHDA, CDR2 SQIVND, per germline (reference sequence). The ends lost 10 bases at V and 0 bases at J; junction bases unmatched: 8. The CDR3 spans 14 residues. This CDR3 reads CATKRRGDSYEQYF. CDR3 DNA sequence: TGTGCCACCAAGAGGCGGGGGGACTCCTACGAGCAGTACTTC.

The V and J genes are TRBV15 and TRBJ2-1; TRBD1 aligns across 7 bases. V trimming: 0 bases; J trimming: 4 bases; junction bases outside the gene matches: 12. The CDR3 totals 18 residues. The germline V gene encodes CDR1 LNHNV and CDR2 YYDKDF (reference sequence). DNA for the CDR3: TGTGCCACCAGCAGAGATTCCGGGACAGCTGATCTTTACAATGAGCAGTTCTTC. It translates to CATSRDSGTADLYNEQFF.

The chain recombines TRBV13 with TRBJ2-1, with 7 bases aligning to TRBD2. The CDR3 is 13 residues long. The germline gives CDR1 PRHDT, CDR2 FYEKMQ (reference sequence). V shed 1 base and J 7 bases; nucleotides not matched to a gene: 1. CDR3 protein: CASSLVRGNEQFF. For the CDR3, the DNA is TGTGCCAGCAGCTTAGTGCGGGGGAATGAGCAGTTCTTC.

The gene calls are TRBV27 and TRBJ2-3, with TRBD2 matching over 7 bases. The ends lost 4 bases at V and 4 bases at J; junction bases unmatched: 8. CDR1 and CDR2 (germline): MNHEY, SMNVEV (reference sequence). The CDR3 runs to 15 residues. The DNA of the CDR3 is TGTGCCAGCAGTTCTAGCGGCAGTTCCCCAGATACGCAGTATTTT. Protein product: CASSSSGSSPDTQYF.

The J gene is TRBJ2-1, the V gene TRBV6-5, with 7 positions matching TRBD2. The CDR3 has 14 residues. J gave up 7 bases and V 4 bases, and 7 bases lay outside the gene matches. Germline values: CDR1 MNHEY, CDR2 SVGAGI. The CDR3 protein is CASSFGTIRNEQFF. In nucleotides, the CDR3 is TGTGCCAGCAGTTTCGGGACTATCAGGAATGAGCAGTTCTTC.

This chain links TRBV15 with TRBJ1-1; a possible D gene is TRBD1 (5 bases). The V end was cut by 3 bases, the J end by 1 base, with 9 bases between. Per the germline V gene, CDR1 is LNHNV and CDR2 is YYDKDF (reference sequence). The length of the CDR3 is 14 residues. The CDR3 sequence: CATSSTGRNTEAFF. CDR3 DNA: TGTGCCACCAGCAGTACAGGAAGGAACACTGAAGCTTTCTTT.

In this sample, this clone turned up once. The chain combines TRBV6-9 with TRBJ2-3, with D possibly being TRBD2 (5 bases). The CDR3 is 18 amino acids. CDR1 MNHGY and CDR2 SVAAGI come from the germline V gene. The V end was cut by 1 base, the J end by 5 bases, with 22 bases between. The CDR3 region has the DNA TGTGCCAGCAGTTATTGGTTGTGGGGTGAGGGTCCGGGAGATACGCAGTATTTT. Translating it yields CASSYWLWGEGPGDTQYF.

This chain connects TRBV10-3 to TRBJ1-2; 10 bases align to TRBD1. The germline gives CDR1 ENHRY, CDR2 SYGVKD. The CDR3 runs to 14 residues. J lost 6 bases, V lost 8 bases, and 9 bases had no gene match. CDR3 nucleotide sequence: TGTGCCATCCGCCGGGACAGGGGACAGGATGGCTACACCTTC. As protein: CAIRRDRGQDGYTF.